The source of this T cell receptor beta chain is a study of shared clonotypes between healthy human individuals (TCRdb year 2020). Context from the whole study: A few men and two women, aged 18 to 49 years, made up the cohort. Between about 0.94 and 8.9 billion PBMCs per donor were obtained by leukapheresis. For each donor, three plates each were used for CD4 naive and CD4 memory, two plates were used for CD8 naive, and one plate was used for CD8 memory. To estimate repertoire size and how much clonotypes are shared between individuals, the study performed deep sequencing of blood TCR repertoires from a handful of healthy adults. Different laboratories and diverse techniques were used to prepare libraries and sequence TCR repertoires, to increase sequencing depth and limit assay-specific biases. Overall results and qualifications from the work: Only blood was sampled, and tissue TCR repertoires likely differ from those in blood. Sharing across four donors was observed for approximately 5% of naive CD4, about 4% of naive CD8, around 2.5% of memory CD4, and approximately 0.41% of memory CD8 clonotypes. Rarefaction of sorted-subset datasets indicated incomplete sequencing despite the large sequencing depth. Compared with non-shared clonotypes, clonotypes shared by all four sorted-subset donors had higher generation probabilities. Based on pairwise subsampling, the degree of clonotype sharing among donors was expected to be affected by sequencing depth. The small number of donors limited the genetic and exposure-history diversity represented. Estimated clonotype richness was generally larger for naive than for memory subsets.

On this clone: Its antigen is unknown. There are no base qualities to consult, and no much larger clone falls within one base.

TCR CDR3 regions were amplified from genomic DNA by multiplex PCR using the deep immunoSEQ assay. Extracted genomic DNA from each cell subset was spread evenly across all wells of several immunoSEQ 96-well plates, with each plate serving as a replicate. For sorted subsets, approximately 200 ng of genomic DNA, equivalent to 25,000 to 35,000 T cell genomes, went into each replicate PCR. Purified libraries were quantified with a Qubit 3.0 fluorometer, sized on a Bioanalyzer 2100, and re-quantified with the KAPA Library Quantification kit. Each immunoSEQ 96-well plate was sequenced on its own single-read 150-cycle Illumina NextSeq 550 flow cell. The published analysis was carried out like this. Because the immunoSEQ output included only junctional sequences and no quality scores, the filtering could not be the same as the filtering used for full-length reads. To assign V/J genes and CDR3, sequences were annotated against IMGT germline references using PyIR, a Python wrapper for IgBLAST v1.9. Reads were filtered out if the reads had weak V/J assignments (E-value above 1e-6), no CDR3, stop codons, out-of-frame junctions, or ambiguous translated residues. V3J clonotypes were defined as sequences sharing an identical inferred V gene, J gene, and CDR3 amino acid sequence. Percentage overlap between repertoires was calculated by dividing the number of shared unique clonotypes by the size of the smaller repertoire. Repertoire richness was assessed with RTK rarefaction, the Chao1 estimator, and Recon v2.1 estimates of unobserved clonotypes. Generation probabilities for all TCRbeta clonotypes obtained by the gDNA method from four donors were computed using OLGA. The table comes from immuneACCESS by way of TCRdb, which keeps in-frame sequences with V and J called. Part of the clones is missing from these tables; in studies checked, under half for an unresolved V gene and the rest for unknown reasons. D and trimming come from the DNA, and the V and J calls and clone size come from that table. For this sample the table gives some 1,900,000 clones, of which about 95% were detected only once. The ten largest account for roughly 1.2% of the sample.

According to the germline V gene, CDR1 reads SGHDT and CDR2 reads YYEEEE. Compared with germline, V lacks 4 bases and J lacks 0 bases; bases without a gene match: 4. The CDR3 contains 16 residues, cysteine and phenylalanine counted. Left in the record is the CDR3 DNA by itself, 48 bases read in frame from the first base. CD8 naive samples were obtained by positive selection for CCR7 among CD45RO-negative cells, yielding a CD45RA+CCR7+ population from which TemRA cells were excluded. The donors were healthy, HIV-negative adults who had no recently reported acute infections or vaccinations. All donors were Caucasian adults living in Nashville, Tennessee, USA. After blood collection by leukapheresis, PBMCs were isolated using Ficoll-Histopaque density gradient centrifugation and then cryopreserved in the vapor phase of liquid nitrogen. Purity and quantity of every magnetically sorted T cell population were checked by analytical flow cytometry. Genomic DNA was isolated from each sorted fraction and quantified by UV absorbance on a Nanodrop 2000c.

This sequence originates from a man between 18 and 29 years old in good health. The sequence is built from TRBV5-6 and TRBJ2-5; 12 junctional bases match TRBD2. Sequencing input: naive CD8+ T cells sorted from blood. This specimen's cell subset or site label, interpreted: CD45RA+CCR7+. The DNA sequence is given as TGTGCCAGCAGCACTGGACTAGCGGGGTACCAAGAGACCCAGTACTTC. Its amino acids are CASSTGLAGYQETQYF.